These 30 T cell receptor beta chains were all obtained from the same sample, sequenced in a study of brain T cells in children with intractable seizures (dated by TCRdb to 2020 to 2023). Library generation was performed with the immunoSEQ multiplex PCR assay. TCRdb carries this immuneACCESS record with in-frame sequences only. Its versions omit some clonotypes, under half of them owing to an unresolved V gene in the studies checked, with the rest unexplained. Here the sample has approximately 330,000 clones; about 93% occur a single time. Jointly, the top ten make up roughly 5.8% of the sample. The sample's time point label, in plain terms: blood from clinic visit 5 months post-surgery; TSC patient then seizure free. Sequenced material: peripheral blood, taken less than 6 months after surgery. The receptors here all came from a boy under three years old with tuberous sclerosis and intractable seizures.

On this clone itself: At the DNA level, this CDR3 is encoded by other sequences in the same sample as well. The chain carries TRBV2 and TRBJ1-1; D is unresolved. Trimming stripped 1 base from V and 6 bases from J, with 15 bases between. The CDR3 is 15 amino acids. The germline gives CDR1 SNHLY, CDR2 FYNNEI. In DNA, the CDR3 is TGTGCCAGCAGTGAAGATGATTTGGGGATCCCTGAAGCTTTCTTT. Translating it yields CASSEDDLGIPEAFF. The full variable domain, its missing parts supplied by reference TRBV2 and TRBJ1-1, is EPEVTQTPSHQVTQMGQEVILRCVPISNHLYFYWYRQILGQKVEFLVSFYNNEISEKSEIFDDQFSVERPDGSNFTLKIRSTKLEDSAMYFCASSEDDLGIPEAFFGQGTRLTVV.

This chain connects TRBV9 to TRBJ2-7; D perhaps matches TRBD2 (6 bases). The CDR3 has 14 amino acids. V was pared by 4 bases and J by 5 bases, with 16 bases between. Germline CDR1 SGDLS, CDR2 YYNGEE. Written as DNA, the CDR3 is TGTGCCAGCAGCCCCCGGACGGGGGTCAACGAGCAGTACTTC. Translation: CASSPRTGVNEQYF.

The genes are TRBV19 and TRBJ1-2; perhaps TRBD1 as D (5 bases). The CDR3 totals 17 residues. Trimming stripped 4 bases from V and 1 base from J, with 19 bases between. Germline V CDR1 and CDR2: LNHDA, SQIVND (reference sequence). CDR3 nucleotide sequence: TGTGCCAGTAGTACATTAACGGGACGTGGGGTTAACTATGGCTACACCTTC. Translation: CASSTLTGRGVNYGYTF.

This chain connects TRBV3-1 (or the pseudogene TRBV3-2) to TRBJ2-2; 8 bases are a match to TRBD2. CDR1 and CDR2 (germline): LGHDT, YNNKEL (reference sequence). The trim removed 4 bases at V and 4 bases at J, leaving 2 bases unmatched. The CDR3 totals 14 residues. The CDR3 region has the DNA TGTGCCAGCAGCCCTAGCGGGCCCACCGGGGAGCTGTTTTTT. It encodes CASSPSGPTGELFF.

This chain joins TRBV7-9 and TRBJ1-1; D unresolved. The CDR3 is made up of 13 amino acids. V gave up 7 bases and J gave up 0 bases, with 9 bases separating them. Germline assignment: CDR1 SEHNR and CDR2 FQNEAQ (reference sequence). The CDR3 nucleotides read TGTGCCAGCACCGGGATCCTGAACACTGAAGCTTTCTTT. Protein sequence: CASTGILNTEAFF.

CDR3: CASSSPGLAVNEQFF. CDR3 DNA sequence: TGTGCCAGCAGCTCACCGGGACTAGCGGTTAATGAGCAGTTCTTC. The chain is built from TRBV9 and TRBJ2-1, with 11 nucleotides matching TRBD2. The J segment lost 7 bases and the V segment lost 4 bases, leaving 7 bases of the junction unmatched. The CDR3 runs to 15 residues. The germline V gene encodes CDR1 SGDLS and CDR2 YYNGEE. The full variable domain, in which reference TRBV9 and TRBJ2-1 provide the parts outside the CDR3, is DSGVTQTPKHLITATGQRVTLRCSPRSGDLSVYWYQQSLDQGLQFLIQYYNGEERAKGNILERFSAQQFPDLHSELNLSSLELGDSALYFCASSSPGLAVNEQFFGPGTRLTVL.

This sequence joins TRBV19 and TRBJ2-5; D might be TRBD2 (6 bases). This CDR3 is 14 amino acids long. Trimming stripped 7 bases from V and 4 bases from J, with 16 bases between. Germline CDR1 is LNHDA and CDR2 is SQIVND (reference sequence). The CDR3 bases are TGTGCCAGTACCGACGGGACTTCGCCAGAGACCCAGTACTTC. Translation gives CASTDGTSPETQYF.

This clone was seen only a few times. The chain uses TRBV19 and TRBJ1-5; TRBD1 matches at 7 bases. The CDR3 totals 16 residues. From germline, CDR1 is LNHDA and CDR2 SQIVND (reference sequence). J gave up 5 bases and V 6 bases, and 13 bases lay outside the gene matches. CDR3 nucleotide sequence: TGTGCCAGTAGCACATTACAGGGGTTAGCGTATCAGCCCCAGCATTTT. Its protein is CASSTLQGLAYQPQHF. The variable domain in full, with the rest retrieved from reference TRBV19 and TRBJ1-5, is DGGITQSPKYLFRKEGQNVTLSCEQNLNHDAMYWYRQDPGQGLRLIYYSQIVNDFQKGDIAEGYSVSREKKESFPLTVTSAQKNPTAFYLCASSTLQGLAYQPQHFGDGTRLSIL.

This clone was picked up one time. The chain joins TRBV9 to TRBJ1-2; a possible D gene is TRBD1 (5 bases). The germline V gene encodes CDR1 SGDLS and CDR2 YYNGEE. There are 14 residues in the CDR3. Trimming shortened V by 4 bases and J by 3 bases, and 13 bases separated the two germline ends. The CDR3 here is CASSSPQGDYGYTF. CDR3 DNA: TGTGCCAGCAGCTCCCCCCAGGGAGACTATGGCTACACCTTC.

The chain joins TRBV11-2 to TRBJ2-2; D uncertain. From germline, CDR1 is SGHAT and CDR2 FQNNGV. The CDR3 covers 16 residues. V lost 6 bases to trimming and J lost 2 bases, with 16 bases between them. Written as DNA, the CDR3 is TGTGCCAGCAGTACAAGACCGAATACAAACACCGGGGAGCTGTTTTTT. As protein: CASSTRPNTNTGELFF.

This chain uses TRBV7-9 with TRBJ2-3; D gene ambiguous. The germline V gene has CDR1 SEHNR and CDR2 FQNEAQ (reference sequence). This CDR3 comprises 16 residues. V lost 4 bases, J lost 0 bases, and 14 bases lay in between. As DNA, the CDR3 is TGTGCCAGCAGCTCTCCGCCAAAAACGAGCACAGATACGCAGTATTTT. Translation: CASSSPPKTSTDTQYF.

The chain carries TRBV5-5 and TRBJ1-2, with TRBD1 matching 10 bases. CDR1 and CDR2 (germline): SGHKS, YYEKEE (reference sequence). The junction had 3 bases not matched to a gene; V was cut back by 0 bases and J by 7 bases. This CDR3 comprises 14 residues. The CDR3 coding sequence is TGTGCCAGCAGCTTGGCGGGGGACAGGGGTGGCTACACCTTC. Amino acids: CASSLAGDRGGYTF.

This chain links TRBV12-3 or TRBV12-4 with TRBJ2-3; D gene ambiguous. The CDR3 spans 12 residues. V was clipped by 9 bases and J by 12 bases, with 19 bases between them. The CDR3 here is CASAFEIRIQYF. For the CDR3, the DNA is TGTGCCAGTGCTTTTGAGATACGAATACAGTATTTT.

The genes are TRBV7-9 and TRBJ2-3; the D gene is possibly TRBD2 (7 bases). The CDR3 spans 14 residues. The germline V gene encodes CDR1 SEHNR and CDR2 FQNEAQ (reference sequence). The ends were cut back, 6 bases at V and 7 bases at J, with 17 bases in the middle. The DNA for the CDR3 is TGTGCCAGCAGTTTCAGCCGGGGGGCAAATACGCAGTATTTT. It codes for CASSFSRGANTQYF.

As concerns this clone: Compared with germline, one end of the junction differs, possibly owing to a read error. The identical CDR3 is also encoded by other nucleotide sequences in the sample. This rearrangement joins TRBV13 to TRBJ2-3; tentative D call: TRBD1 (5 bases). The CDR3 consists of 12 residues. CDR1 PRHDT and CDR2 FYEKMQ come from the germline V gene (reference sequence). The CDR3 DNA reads TGTGCCAGCAGCCTAGGGGCAGATACGCAGTATTTT. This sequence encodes CASSLGADTQYF.

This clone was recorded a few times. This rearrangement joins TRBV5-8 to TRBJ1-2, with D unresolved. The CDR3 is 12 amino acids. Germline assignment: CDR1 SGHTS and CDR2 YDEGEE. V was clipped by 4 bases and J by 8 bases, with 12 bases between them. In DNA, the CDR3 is TGTGCCAGCAGCAGTCGGGTTTCGGGCTACACCTTC. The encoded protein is CASSSRVSGYTF.

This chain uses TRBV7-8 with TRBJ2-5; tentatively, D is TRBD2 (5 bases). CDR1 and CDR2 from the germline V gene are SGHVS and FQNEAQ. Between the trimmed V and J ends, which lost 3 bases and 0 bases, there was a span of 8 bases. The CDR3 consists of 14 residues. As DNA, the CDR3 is TGTGCCAGCAGCTTCCCTAGCCACCAAGAGACCCAGTACTTC. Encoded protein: CASSFPSHQETQYF.

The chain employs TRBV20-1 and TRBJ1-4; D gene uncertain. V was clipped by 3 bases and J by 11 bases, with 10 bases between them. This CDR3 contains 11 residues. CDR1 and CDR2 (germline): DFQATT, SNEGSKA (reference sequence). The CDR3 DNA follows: TGCAGTGCTAGTGGGTCGGAGAAACTGTTTTTT. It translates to CSASGSEKLFF.

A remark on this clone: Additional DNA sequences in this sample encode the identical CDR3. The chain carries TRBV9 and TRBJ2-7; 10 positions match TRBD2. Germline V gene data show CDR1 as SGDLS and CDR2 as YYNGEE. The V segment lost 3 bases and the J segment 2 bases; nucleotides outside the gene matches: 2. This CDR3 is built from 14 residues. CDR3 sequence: CASSGTSGTYEQYF. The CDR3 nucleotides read TGTGCCAGCAGCGGGACTAGCGGTACCTACGAGCAGTACTTC.

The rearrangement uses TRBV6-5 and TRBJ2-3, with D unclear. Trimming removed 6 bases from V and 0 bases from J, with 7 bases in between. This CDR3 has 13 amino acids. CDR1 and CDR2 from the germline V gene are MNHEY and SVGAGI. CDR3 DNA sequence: TGTGCCAGCAGGACTCCTAGCACAGATACGCAGTATTTT. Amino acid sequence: CASRTPSTDTQYF.

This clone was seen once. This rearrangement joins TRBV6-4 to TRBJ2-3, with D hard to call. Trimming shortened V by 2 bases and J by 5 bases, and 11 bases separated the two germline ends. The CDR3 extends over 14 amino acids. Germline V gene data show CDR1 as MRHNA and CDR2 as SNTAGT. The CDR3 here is CASSDRAWIDTQYF. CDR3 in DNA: TGTGCCAGCAGTGACCGCGCGTGGATAGATACGCAGTATTTT.

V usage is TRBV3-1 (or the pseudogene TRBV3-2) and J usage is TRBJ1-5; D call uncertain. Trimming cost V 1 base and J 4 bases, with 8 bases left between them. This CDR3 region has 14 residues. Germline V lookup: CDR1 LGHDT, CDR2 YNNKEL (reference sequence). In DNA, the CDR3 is TGTGCCAGCAGCCAAGCCGGGATTAATCAGCCCCAGCATTTT. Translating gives CASSQAGINQPQHF.

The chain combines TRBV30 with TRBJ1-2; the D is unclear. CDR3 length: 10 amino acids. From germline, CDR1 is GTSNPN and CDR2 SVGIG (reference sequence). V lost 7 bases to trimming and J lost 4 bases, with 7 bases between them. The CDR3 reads CASNSYGYTF. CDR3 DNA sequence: TGTGCCTCGAATAGCTATGGCTACACCTTC.

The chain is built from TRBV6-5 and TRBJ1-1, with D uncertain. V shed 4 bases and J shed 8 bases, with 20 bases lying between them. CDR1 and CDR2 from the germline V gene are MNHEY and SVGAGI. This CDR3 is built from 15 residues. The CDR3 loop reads CASSSRMFTPLEAFF. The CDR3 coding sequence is TGTGCCAGCAGTTCCAGGATGTTTACGCCCCTCGAAGCTTTCTTT.

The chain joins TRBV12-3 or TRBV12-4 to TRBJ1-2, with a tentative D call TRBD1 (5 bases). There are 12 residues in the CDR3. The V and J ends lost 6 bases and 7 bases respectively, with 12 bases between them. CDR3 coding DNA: TGTGCCAGCAGCATGGGGGGGTTTGGCTACACCTTC. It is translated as CASSMGGFGYTF.

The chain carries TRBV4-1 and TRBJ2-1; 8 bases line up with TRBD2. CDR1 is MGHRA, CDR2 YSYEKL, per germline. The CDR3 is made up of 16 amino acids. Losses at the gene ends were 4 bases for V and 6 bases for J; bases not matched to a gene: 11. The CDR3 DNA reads TGCGCCAGCAGCCTCCCCCGGGGGGGGCCTTCCAATGAGCAGTTCTTC. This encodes CASSLPRGGPSNEQFF.

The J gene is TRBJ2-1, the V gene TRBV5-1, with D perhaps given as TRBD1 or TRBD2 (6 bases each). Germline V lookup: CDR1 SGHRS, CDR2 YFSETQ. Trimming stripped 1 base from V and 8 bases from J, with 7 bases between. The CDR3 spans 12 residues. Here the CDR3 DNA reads TGCGCCAGCAGCTTGAGGGGGGATGAGCAGTTCTTC. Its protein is CASSLRGDEQFF.

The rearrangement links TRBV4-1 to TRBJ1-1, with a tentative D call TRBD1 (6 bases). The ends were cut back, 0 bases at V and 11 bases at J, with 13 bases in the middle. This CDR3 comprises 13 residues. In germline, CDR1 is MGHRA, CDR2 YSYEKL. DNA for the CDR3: TGCGCCAGCAGCCAAGAGGTCAGGCAGGGGGCTTTCTTT. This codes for CASSQEVRQGAFF.

The CDR3 sequence is CASSPIRRTGGNGYTF. The CDR3 nucleotides read TGTGCCAGCAGCCCTATTCGCCGGACAGGAGGGAATGGCTACACCTTC. The chain employs TRBV7-3 and TRBJ1-2, with 7 nucleotides matching TRBD1. The CDR3 runs 16 residues. Germline values: CDR1 SGHTA, CDR2 FQGTGA. With 5 bases clipped from V and 6 bases from J, the junction kept 15 bases outside the gene matches.

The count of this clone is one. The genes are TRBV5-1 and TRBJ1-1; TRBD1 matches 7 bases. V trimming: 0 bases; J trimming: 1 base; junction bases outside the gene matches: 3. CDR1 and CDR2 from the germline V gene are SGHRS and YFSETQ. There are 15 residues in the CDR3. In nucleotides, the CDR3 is TGCGCCAGCAGCTTGGAGGGACAGCAGAACACTGAAGCTTTCTTT. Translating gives CASSLEGQQNTEAFF.